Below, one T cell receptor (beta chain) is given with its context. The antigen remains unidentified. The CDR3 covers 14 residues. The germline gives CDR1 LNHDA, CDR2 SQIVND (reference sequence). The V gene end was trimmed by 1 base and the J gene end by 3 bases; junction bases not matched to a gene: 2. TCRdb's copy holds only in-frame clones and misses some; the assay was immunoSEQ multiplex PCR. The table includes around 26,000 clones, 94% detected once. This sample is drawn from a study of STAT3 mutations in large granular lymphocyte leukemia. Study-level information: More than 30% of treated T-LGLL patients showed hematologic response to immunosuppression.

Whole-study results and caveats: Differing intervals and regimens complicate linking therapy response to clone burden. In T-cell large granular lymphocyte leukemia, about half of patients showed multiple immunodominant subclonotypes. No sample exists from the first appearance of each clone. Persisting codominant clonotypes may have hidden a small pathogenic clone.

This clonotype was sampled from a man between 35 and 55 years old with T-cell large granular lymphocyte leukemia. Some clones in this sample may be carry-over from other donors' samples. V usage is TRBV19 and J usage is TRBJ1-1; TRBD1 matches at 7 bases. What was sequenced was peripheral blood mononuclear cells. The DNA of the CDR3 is TGTGCCAGTAGTATAGGACAGGGATACACTGAAGCTTTCTTT. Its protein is CASSIGQGYTEAFF.